This TCR beta chain stems from a study of T-cell reconstitution after alpha-beta-depleted transplantation in children. General observations from the study: Among T cells one year after transplant, newly produced cells accounted for most counts and diversity. After transplant, high TCRbeta diversity at day 60 in some patients arose from surviving recipient T cells and thymic progenitors.

Unique molecular identifiers featured in how the TCRbeta library was prepared. From the PCR reads, TCRdb called clonotypes with MiXCR, one entry per CDR3 protein. The data show around 600,000 distinct CDR3 sequences, more than 20% seen once. V lost 3 bases to trimming and J lost 6 bases, with 14 bases between them. This CDR3 comprises 14 residues. The germline V gene has CDR1 MGHRA and CDR2 YSYEKL. This clonotype was recorded at least ten times. The target antigen is unknown. The sample consisted of PBMCs, mostly from graft donor cells, taken 360 days after TCRalphabeta/CD19-depleted stem cell transplant. The chain recombines TRBV4-1 with TRBJ1-1; D may be TRBD1 (5 bases). This receptor was obtained from a boy in the first two years of life who had a stem cell transplant for acute myeloid leukemia, so the T cells may come from the graft donor. The CDR3: CASSQEQGNAEAFF. CDR3 DNA: TGCGCCAGCAGCCAGGAGCAGGGTAACGCTGAAGCTTTCTTT.